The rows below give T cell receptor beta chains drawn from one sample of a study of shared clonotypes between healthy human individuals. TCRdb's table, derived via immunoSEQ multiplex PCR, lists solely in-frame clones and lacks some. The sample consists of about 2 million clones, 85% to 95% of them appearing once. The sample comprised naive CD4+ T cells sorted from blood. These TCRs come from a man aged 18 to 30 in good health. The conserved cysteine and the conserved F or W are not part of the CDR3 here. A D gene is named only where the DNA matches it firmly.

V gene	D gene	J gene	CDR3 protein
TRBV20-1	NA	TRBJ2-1	SARLGNEQF
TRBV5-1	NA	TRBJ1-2	ASSLELGRYGYT
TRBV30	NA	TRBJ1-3	AWSTGHSGNTIY
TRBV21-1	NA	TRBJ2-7	ASRWTSSYEQY
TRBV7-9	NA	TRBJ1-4	ASSLAQGGGEKLF
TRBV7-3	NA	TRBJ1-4	ASSLLSFPRNEKLF
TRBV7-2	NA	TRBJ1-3	ASSLRGNTIY
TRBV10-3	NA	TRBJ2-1	AISESAGNYNEQF
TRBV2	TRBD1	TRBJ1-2	ASSERGDRANYGYT
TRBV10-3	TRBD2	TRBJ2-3	AVRASGGTDTQY
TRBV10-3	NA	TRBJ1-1	AISESGGYNTEAF
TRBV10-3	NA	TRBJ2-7	AISGSERNEQY
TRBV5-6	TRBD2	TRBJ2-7	ASSVAGGDEQY
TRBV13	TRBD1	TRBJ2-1	ASKQGEYNEQF
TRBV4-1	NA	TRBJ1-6	ASSQAEGYNSPLH
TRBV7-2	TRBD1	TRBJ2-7	ASSLAGGTYEQY
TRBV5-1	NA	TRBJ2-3	ASSLYTDTQY
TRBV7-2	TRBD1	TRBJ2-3	ASSAGTGFGFTDTQY
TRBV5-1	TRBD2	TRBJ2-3	ASSVSGGSTDTQY
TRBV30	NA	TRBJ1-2	AWNVEGDSNYGYT
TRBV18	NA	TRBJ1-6	ASSPGPNYSPLH
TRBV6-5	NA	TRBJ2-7	ASSAQTTGRYEQY
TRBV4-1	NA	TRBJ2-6	ASSPRGSNSSGANVLT
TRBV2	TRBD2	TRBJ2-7	ASSPTPGLASEEQY
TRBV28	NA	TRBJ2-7	ASSTPGQPLDEQY
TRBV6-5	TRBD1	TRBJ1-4	ASSLDRPATNEKLF
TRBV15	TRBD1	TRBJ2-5	ATSRAGGGVETQY
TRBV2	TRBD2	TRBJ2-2	ASKSGLAGAGELF
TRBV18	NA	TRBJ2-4	ASSPGAQAKNIQY
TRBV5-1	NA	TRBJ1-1	ASSLTEGISEAF
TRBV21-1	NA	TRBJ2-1	ASGRRVGSLHEQF
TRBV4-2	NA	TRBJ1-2	ASSQSQGPHGYT
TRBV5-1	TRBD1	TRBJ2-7	ASSPGQGRSYEQY
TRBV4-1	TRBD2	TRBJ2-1	ASSPYSGTSGVDEQF
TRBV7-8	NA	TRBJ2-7	ASSSNGISSYEQY
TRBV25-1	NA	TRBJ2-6	ASSGVGSGANVLT
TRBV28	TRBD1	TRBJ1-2	ASSKHGTDYGYT
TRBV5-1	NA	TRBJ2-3	ASSLVTLRSTDTQY
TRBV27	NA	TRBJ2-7	ASSLSAARFHEQY
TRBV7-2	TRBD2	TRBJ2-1	ASSPLAGSSEQF
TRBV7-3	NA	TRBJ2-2	ASSNTAANTGELF
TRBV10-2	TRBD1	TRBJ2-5	ASSDGQGRRETQY
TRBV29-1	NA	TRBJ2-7	SVGGSYEQY
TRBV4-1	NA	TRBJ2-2	ASRGSEGLNTGELF
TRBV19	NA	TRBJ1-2	ASSQADYGYT
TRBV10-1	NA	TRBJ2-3	ASSEGTGNTDTQY
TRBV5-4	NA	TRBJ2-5	ASRPDSQETQY